This T cell receptor beta chain appears in the sequencing data of a study of cytomegalovirus exposure and HLA in healthy donors. Regarding the study as a whole: Altogether, 150 to 200 TCR beta chains were recorded as cytomegalovirus-associated.

A word on this clone: The target antigen is unknown. At one of its ends the junction is not consistent with the germline gene, which may arise from a read error.

Repertoires were generated with immunoSEQ multiplex PCR, while TCRdb's copy carries only in-frame clones and drops some. The data contain approximately 200,000 clones, roughly 81% of them singletons. Germline V gene lookup returns CDR1 SGHRS and CDR2 YFSETQ. This CDR3 comprises 15 residues. The sequencing sample was made of PBMCs. The TCR comes from a woman under 40 in good health and CMV-seronegative. The chain uses TRBV5-1 and TRBJ1-1; 10 nucleotides agree with TRBD1. CDR3 loop: CASSPRTGGNAEAFF. The CDR3 DNA is TGCGCCAGCAGCCCACGGACAGGGGGGAACGCTGAAGCTTTCTTT.